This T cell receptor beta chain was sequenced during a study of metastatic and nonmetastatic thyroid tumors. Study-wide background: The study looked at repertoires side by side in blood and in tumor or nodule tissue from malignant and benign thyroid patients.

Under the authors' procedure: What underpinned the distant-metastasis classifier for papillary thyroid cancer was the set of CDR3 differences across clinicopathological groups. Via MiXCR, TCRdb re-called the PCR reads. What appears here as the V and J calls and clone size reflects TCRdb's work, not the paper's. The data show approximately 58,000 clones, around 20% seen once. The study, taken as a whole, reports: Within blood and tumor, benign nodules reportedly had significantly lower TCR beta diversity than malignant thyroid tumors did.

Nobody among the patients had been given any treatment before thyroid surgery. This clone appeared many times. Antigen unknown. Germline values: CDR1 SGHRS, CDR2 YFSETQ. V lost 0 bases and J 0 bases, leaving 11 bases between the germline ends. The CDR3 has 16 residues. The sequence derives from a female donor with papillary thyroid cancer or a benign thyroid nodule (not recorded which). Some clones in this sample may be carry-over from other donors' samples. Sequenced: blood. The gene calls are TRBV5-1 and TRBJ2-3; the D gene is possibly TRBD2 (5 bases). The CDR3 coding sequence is TGCGCCAGCAGCTTGGTCCCGGGAATGAGCACAGATACGCAGTATTTT. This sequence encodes CASSLVPGMSTDTQYF. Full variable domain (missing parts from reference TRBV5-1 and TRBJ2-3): KAGVTQTPRYLIKTRGQQVTLSCSPISGHRSVSWYQQTPGQGLQFLFEYFSETQRNKGNFPGRFSGRQFSNSRSEMNVSTLELGDSALYLCASSLVPGMSTDTQYFGPGTRLTVL.